This T cell receptor beta chain derives from a study of blood T cell repertoires in COVID-19. Study-wide context: From the United States, Italy and Spain came samples of acute and convalescent COVID-19.

In this sample, this clone turned up once. Original handling: How many nucleated cells were present was estimated from reference gene primer amplification. Sequencing was performed with immunoSEQ multiplex PCR; in TCRdb, only in-frame clones are kept and a portion is missing. The V and J calls and clone size are taken from that table; D and trimming were inferred from the DNA. The sample holds under 50,000 clones, 80% to 90% seen once. The germline V gene encodes CDR1 SGHRS and CDR2 YFSETQ. V was cut by 4 bases and J by 4 bases, with 18 bases left in between. The CDR3 extends over 15 amino acids. This clonotype originated in a man between 65 and 85 years old with active COVID-19. The sequenced sample was peripheral blood. The chain has TRBV5-1 and TRBJ2-7; D remains ambiguous. The CDR3 nucleotides are TGCGCCAGCAGCCTTCCGGGTCCTTCTCCTTACGAGCAGTACTTC. It encodes CASSLPGPSPYEQYF.